These 30 T cell receptor beta chains were all obtained from the same sample, sequenced in a study of post-analysis software for immune sequencing data. Study conclusions and caveats: Roughly 5 TRBV segments were significantly more frequent in patients than in controls. TRBV5-6, TRBV5-1 and TRBV20-1 were among these segments.

No antigen has been assigned to these receptors. Every TCR beta cDNA library bore unique molecular identifiers. TCRdb re-analysed the PCR reads in MiXCR, keeping a single row per CDR3 protein. Among fewer than 850,000 distinct CDR3 sequences listed, 35% to 55% were seen once. Input material: blood. These receptors were collected from a girl aged 10-17 years with multiple sclerosis.

V usage is TRBV11-1 and J usage is TRBJ2-1; 9 bases align to TRBD2. With V trimmed by 1 base and J by 0 bases, 4 bases remained unmatched. The CDR3 covers 17 residues. CDR1 is SGHAT and CDR2 is FQDESV in the germline V gene (reference sequence). In DNA form, the CDR3 reads TGTGCCAGCAGCTTAGGACTAGCGGAAAGCTCCTACAATGAGCAGTTCTTC. Protein sequence: CASSLGLAESSYNEQFF. Full variable domain (missing parts from reference TRBV11-1 and TRBJ2-1): EAEVAQSPRYKITEKSQAVAFWCDPISGHATLYWYRQILGQGPELLVQFQDESVVDDSQLPKDRFSAERLKGVDSTLKIQPAELGDSAMYLCASSLGLAESSYNEQFFGPGTRLTVL.

This clonotype was counted ten times or more. This chain connects TRBV29-1 to TRBJ2-5, with D possibly matching TRBD1 (6 bases). V was pared by 4 bases and J by 5 bases, with 8 bases between. The CDR3 contains 11 residues. CDR1 SQVTM and CDR2 ANQGSEA come from the germline V gene. The CDR3 DNA reads TGCAGCGTTGGGGGGCGGGAGACCCAGTACTTC. It specifies CSVGGRETQYF.

The rearrangement uses TRBV15 and TRBJ1-1, with D possibly TRBD1 on 5 matching bases. In germline, CDR1 is LNHNV, CDR2 YYDKDF (reference sequence). This CDR3 contains 13 residues. The V gene lost 6 bases and the J gene lost 3 bases, with 11 bases spanning the gap. As DNA, the CDR3 is TGTGCCACCAGTGACAGATCTCACACTGAAGCTTTCTTT. It specifies CATSDRSHTEAFF.

The rearrangement links TRBV3-1 to TRBJ2-2, with 8 bases fitting TRBD1. The CDR3 sequence is 16 residues long. Per the germline V gene, CDR1 is LGHDT and CDR2 is YNNKEL (reference sequence). V lost 3 bases to trimming and J lost 6 bases; unmatched junction nucleotides: 9. The CDR3 DNA reads as TGTGCCAGCAGCCATAGTAAACAGGGGGATCCCGGGGAGCTGTTTTTT. This translates into CASSHSKQGDPGELFF.

This clonotype was observed once. V usage is TRBV7-9 and J usage is TRBJ2-1; D uncertain. V was cut by 2 bases and J by 2 bases, with 10 bases left in between. Germline CDR1 SEHNR, CDR2 FQNEAQ (reference sequence). The CDR3 loop spans 15 amino acids. The CDR3 DNA follows: TGTGCCAGCAGCTTACGAAGGTCCGCCTACAATGAGCAGTTCTTC. Translating gives CASSLRRSAYNEQFF.

The chain couples TRBV6-1 to TRBJ1-2, with D possibly being TRBD1 (5 bases). CDR3 size: 18 residues. V was shortened by 2 bases and J by 0 bases, with 19 bases between the two germline ends. CDR1 MNHNS and CDR2 SASEGT come from the germline V gene. CDR3 amino acids: CASSEIIRPRQSNYGYTF. The CDR3 region has the DNA TGTGCCAGCAGTGAAATAATCCGCCCCAGACAGTCTAACTATGGCTACACCTTC.

The table lists this clonotype with a few counts. The chain employs TRBV5-1 and TRBJ2-5, with D possibly called TRBD1 or TRBD2 (5 bases each). This CDR3 spans 16 amino acids. Per germline, CDR1 SGHRS and CDR2 YFSETQ. Trimming removed 4 bases at V and 3 bases at J, with 19 bases between. As DNA, the CDR3 is TGCGCCAGCAGCCCCGGTAGGGACGGCAAGAAAGAGACCCAGTACTTC. Its translation is CASSPGRDGKKETQYF.

Comments on this clonotype: At one boundary the junction diverges from the germline segment, which might be a read error. The rearrangement links TRBV5-1 to TRBJ2-5, with 7 bases that match TRBD2. This CDR3 is built from 15 residues. CDR1 and CDR2 (germline): SGHRS, YFSETQ. The CDR3 protein is CASQLKGGRQEIQYF. The CDR3 DNA reads TGCGCCAGCCAGCTCAAGGGAGGGAGGCAAGAGATCCAGTACTTC.

The chain combines TRBV7-9 with TRBJ1-2; D perhaps matches TRBD1 (6 bases). V was pared by 5 bases and J by 4 bases, with 20 bases between. The V gene's germline CDR1 is SEHNR and CDR2 FQNEAQ (reference sequence). The CDR3 is made up of 16 amino acids. The CDR3 reads CASSTSRDTWLYGYTF. DNA of the CDR3: TGTGCCAGCAGCACGAGCCGGGACACGTGGCTCTATGGCTACACCTTC.

A word on this clonotype: An end of the junction does not agree with germline; a read error may underlie this. The genes are TRBV5-1 and TRBJ1-2; a weak D match, TRBD1 (5 bases). In germline, CDR1 is SGHRS, CDR2 YFSETQ. CDR3 length: 14 residues. CDR3 amino acids: CVSSSGTVSRGYTF. CDR3 bases: TGCGTCAGCAGCTCGGGGACCGTTTCCCGTGGCTACACCTTC.

The V gene is TRBV7-2, the J gene TRBJ2-7, with a weak D call TRBD2 (5 bases). Trimming stripped 0 bases from V and 6 bases from J, with 15 bases between. The CDR3 consists of 15 residues. From germline, CDR1 is SGHTA and CDR2 FQGNSA. This chain's CDR3 is CASSLASGVGSEQYF. The CDR3 region has the DNA TGTGCCAGCAGCTTAGCATCCGGGGTGGGGAGCGAGCAGTACTTC. The whole variable domain, filled in from reference TRBV7-2 and TRBJ2-7, reads GAGVSQSPSNKVTEKGKDVELRCDPISGHTALYWYRQSLGQGLEFLIYFQGNSAPDKSGLPSDRFSAERTGGSVSTLTIQRTQQEDSAVYLCASSLASGVGSEQYFGPGTRLTVT.

As for this clonotype: Relative to the germline gene, one junction end is altered; a read error may explain this. The chain couples TRBV12-3 or TRBV12-4 to TRBJ2-3, with D unresolved. The CDR3 sequence is 11 residues long. The CDR3 loop reads CASVRGDTEYF. CDR3 DNA sequence: TGTGCCAGCGTCAGAGGAGATACGGAGTATTTT.

V is TRBV4-1 and J is TRBJ2-5; no clear D gene. The ends were cut back, 1 base at V and 5 bases at J, with 11 bases in the middle. CDR1 MGHRA and CDR2 YSYEKL come from the germline V gene. This CDR3 contains 14 residues. The CDR3 loop reads CASSQGASVETQYF. The CDR3 DNA follows: TGCGCCAGCAGCCAAGGGGCCTCCGTTGAGACCCAGTACTTC.

The rearrangement uses TRBV27 and TRBJ2-7; TRBD2 agrees at 8 bases. The length of the CDR3 is 14 residues. Germline V gene lookup returns CDR1 MNHEY and CDR2 SMNVEV (reference sequence). V was pared by 4 bases and J by 0 bases, with 2 bases of the junction left unmatched. The CDR3, as DNA: TGTGCCAGCAGTTACGGGAGGGGCTCCTACGAGCAGTACTTC. Translation gives CASSYGRGSYEQYF.

A few counts support this clonotype. The gene calls are TRBV20-1 and TRBJ2-1; 8 positions agree with TRBD2. The CDR3 has 15 amino acids. The ends lost 4 bases at V and 3 bases at J; junction bases unmatched: 8. In germline, CDR1 is DFQATT, CDR2 SNEGSKA (reference sequence). In nucleotides, the CDR3 is TGCAGTGCTACCTGGGGAGCGGGGGACTACAATGAGCAGTTCTTC. Protein: CSATWGAGDYNEQFF.

The rearrangement joins TRBV29-1 to TRBJ2-7; no firm D call. Trimming removed 1 base from V and 7 bases from J, with 17 bases in between. CDR1 is SQVTM, CDR2 ANQGSEA, per germline. The CDR3 loop spans 14 amino acids. The CDR3 reads CSVEGRTPLGEQYF. The CDR3 nucleotides are TGCAGCGTTGAAGGCAGGACCCCCTTAGGAGAGCAGTACTTC.

This chain uses TRBV29-1 with TRBJ1-4; maybe TRBD1 (5 bases). Germline values: CDR1 SQVTM, CDR2 ANQGSEA. V dropped 4 bases and J dropped 5 bases, with 11 bases sitting between them. This CDR3 spans 13 amino acids. For the CDR3, the DNA is TGCAGCGTTGCTCGGGCAGGGAATGAAAAACTGTTTTTT. Encoded protein: CSVARAGNEKLFF.

The genes are TRBV12-3 or TRBV12-4 and TRBJ1-6; no reliable D call. The CDR3 is made up of 13 amino acids. Trimming removed 3 bases at V and 14 bases at J, with 14 bases between. The CDR3 loop reads CASSLGPGLALHF. CDR3 sequence (DNA): TGTGCCAGCAGTTTGGGTCCTGGGTTGGCCCTCCACTTT.

The chain is built from TRBV12-3 or TRBV12-4 and TRBJ2-1; 13 nucleotides agree with TRBD2. The CDR3 is made up of 17 amino acids. V shed 7 bases, J shed 7 bases, and the junction held 13 bases outside the gene matches. CDR3 sequence reads: CASTGLAGPLGGNEQFF. The CDR3 nucleotides read TGTGCCAGCACGGGACTAGCGGGACCATTGGGGGGGAATGAGCAGTTCTTC.

V usage is TRBV24-1 and J usage is TRBJ2-1; D is perhaps TRBD2 (5 bases). This CDR3 is built from 15 residues. Germline V gene sequence: CDR1 KGHDR, CDR2 SFDVKD. Trimming shortened V by 5 bases and J by 8 bases, and 18 bases separated the two germline ends. This CDR3 reads CATSAFSWETDEQFF. As DNA, the CDR3 is TGTGCCACCAGTGCCTTCTCGTGGGAGACGGATGAGCAGTTCTTC.

V usage is TRBV7-2 and J usage is TRBJ2-7, with TRBD1 matching 7 bases. CDR1 and CDR2 (germline): SGHTA, FQGNSA. Germline trimming cut 4 bases from V and 5 bases from J; bases unmatched to any gene: 11. The CDR3 runs to 15 residues. Here the CDR3 DNA reads TGTGCCAGCAGCTCTACCTTTGACAGGGCGGACGAGCAGTACTTC. This sequence encodes CASSSTFDRADEQYF.

This clonotype was detected a few times. J is TRBJ1-4 and V is TRBV29-1; TRBD1 matches 7 bases. The CDR3 extends over 15 amino acids. Unmatched junction bases numbered 8, after V lost 7 bases and J lost 0 bases. Per the germline V gene, CDR1 is SQVTM and CDR2 is ANQGSEA. The DNA for the CDR3 is TGCAGCGCCGGCGAGGGGGCTACAACTAATGAAAAACTGTTTTTT. Amino acids: CSAGEGATTNEKLFF. Supplemented by reference TRBV29-1 and TRBJ1-4, the full variable domain reads SAVISQKPSRDICQRGTSLTIQCQVDSQVTMMFWYRQQPGQSLTLIATANQGSEATYESGFVIDKFPISRPNLTFSTLTVSNMSPEDSSIYLCSAGEGATTNEKLFFGSGTQLSVL.

The chain links TRBV7-9 to TRBJ2-7; TRBD2 matches at 11 bases. V gave up 1 base and J gave up 7 bases; unmatched junction bases: 15. There are 18 residues in the CDR3. Germline V gene sequence: CDR1 SEHNR, CDR2 FQNEAQ (reference sequence). CDR3 amino acids: CASSLEASGRPLLLEQYF. CDR3 DNA sequence: TGTGCCAGCAGCTTAGAGGCTAGCGGGAGGCCCCTACTTTTAGAGCAGTACTTC.

This clonotype was found a few times. The J gene is TRBJ1-2, the V gene TRBV5-1; a weak D match, TRBD1 (5 bases). Looked up from germline, CDR1 is SGHRS and CDR2 is YFSETQ. This CDR3 region has 19 residues. With 4 bases removed from V and 0 bases from J, the gap between germline ends came to 25 bases. CDR3 sequence: CASSPDDGLRGQANYGYTF. The CDR3 bases are TGCGCCAGCAGCCCAGATGACGGGCTAAGAGGACAAGCTAACTATGGCTACACCTTC.

The V call is TRBV15, the J call TRBJ2-2; 14 nucleotides line up with TRBD2. The CDR3 consists of 17 residues. V dropped 3 bases and J dropped 0; count of bases not matched to a gene: 0. Germline-derived CDR1 and CDR2 are LNHNV and YYDKDF (reference sequence). CDR3 bases: TGTGCCACCAGCAGGACTAGCGGGAGGGCGAACACCGGGGAGCTGTTTTTT. Translating it yields CATSRTSGRANTGELFF.

This chain uses TRBV4-1 with TRBJ1-2; D perhaps matches TRBD1 (6 bases). Germline V gene sequence: CDR1 MGHRA, CDR2 YSYEKL. The V gene lost 0 bases and the J gene lost 5 bases, with 10 bases spanning the gap. The CDR3 runs to 14 residues. CDR3 nucleotide sequence: TGCGCCAGCAGCCAAGATAAGGGGGGATATGGCTACACCTTC. This encodes CASSQDKGGYGYTF.

This clonotype has a handful of counts. V and J are TRBV20-1 and TRBJ2-4; 8 bases line up with TRBD2. V lost 0 bases to trimming and J lost 9 bases; unmatched junction nucleotides: 7. The CDR3 consists of 14 residues. The germline CDR1 and CDR2 sequences are DFQATT and SNEGSKA (reference sequence). The CDR3 coding sequence is TGCAGTGCTAGAGATCGCGGGGGGCAGGGCATTCAGTACTTC. Protein: CSARDRGGQGIQYF.

The V gene is TRBV24-1, the J gene TRBJ2-5; either TRBD1 or TRBD2 may fit D (5 bases each). Trimming took off 3 bases at V and 3 bases at J, with 13 bases between the two ends. Germline V lookup: CDR1 KGHDR, CDR2 SFDVKD. CDR3 length equals 15 residues. CDR3 amino acids: CATSDIQGTKETQYF. DNA for the CDR3: TGTGCCACCAGTGATATACAAGGGACGAAAGAGACCCAGTACTTC.

The chain joins TRBV9 to TRBJ1-2; maybe TRBD1 (5 bases). The ends were cut back, 0 bases at V and 5 bases at J, with 26 bases in the middle. The CDR3 has 19 residues. The germline CDR1 and CDR2 sequences are SGDLS and YYNGEE. CDR3 amino acids: CASSVALGQVLETEYGYTF. CDR3 DNA sequence: TGTGCCAGCAGCGTAGCTTTGGGTCAGGTCCTCGAGACAGAATATGGCTACACCTTC. Combining the CDR3 with reference TRBV9 and TRBJ1-2 gives the whole variable domain DSGVTQTPKHLITATGQRVTLRCSPRSGDLSVYWYQQSLDQGLQFLIQYYNGEERAKGNILERFSAQQFPDLHSELNLSSLELGDSALYFCASSVALGQVLETEYGYTFGSGTRLTVV.

V gene TRBV28 combines with J gene TRBJ1-3; 8 bases agree with TRBD1. The germline CDR1 and CDR2 sequences are MDHEN and SYDVKM. CDR3 length: 18 amino acids. The junction had 11 bases not matched to a gene; V was cut back by 2 bases and J by 2 bases. CDR3 in amino acids: CASSLPSDRGAAGNTIYF. CDR3 sequence (DNA): TGTGCCAGCAGTTTACCCTCCGACAGGGGAGCAGCTGGAAACACCATATATTTT.